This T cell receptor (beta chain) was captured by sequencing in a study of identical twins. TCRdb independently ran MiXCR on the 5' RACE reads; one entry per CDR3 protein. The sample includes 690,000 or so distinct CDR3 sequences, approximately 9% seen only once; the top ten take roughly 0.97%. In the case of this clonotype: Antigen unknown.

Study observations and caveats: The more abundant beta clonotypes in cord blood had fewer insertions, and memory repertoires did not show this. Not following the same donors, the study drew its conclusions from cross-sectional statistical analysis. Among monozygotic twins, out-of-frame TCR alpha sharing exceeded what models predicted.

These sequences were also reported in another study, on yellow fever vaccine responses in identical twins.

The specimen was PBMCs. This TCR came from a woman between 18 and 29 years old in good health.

The CDR3 DNA follows: TGTGCCAGCACCCCTCTGGTCCAGGTGACTGCGGCTTACGAGCAGTACTTC. This codes for CASTPLVQVTAAYEQYF. The chain uses TRBV7-2 and TRBJ2-7; D unresolved. Germline CDR1 SGHTA, CDR2 FQGNSA. Trimming pared 7 bases from V and 4 bases from J, leaving 26 bases between. CDR3 length equals 17 residues.